This T cell receptor (beta chain) was captured by sequencing in a study of blood T cells in healthy people across ages. Together with a sample-barcoded 5' primer, a J-beta primer mix was included in a second PCR lasting about 6 to 11 cycles. Sequencing of every sample gave 3 million or more CDR3-containing paired-end reads. MiXCR, applied by TCRdb to the 5' RACE reads, yields one record per CDR3 protein. The table lists around 780,000 distinct CDR3 sequences, 56% of them singletons. Germline-derived CDR1 and CDR2 are SSHAT and FNYEAQ (reference sequence). The CDR3 covers 14 residues. The V segment lost 5 bases and the J segment 1 base; nucleotides outside the gene matches: 4.

The specimen sequenced was blood. The chain has TRBV7-7 and TRBJ2-5, with 7 bases aligning to TRBD1. This TCR derives from a middle-aged man in good health. The CDR3 bases are TGTGCCAGCAGCCCTGACAGGGTCCAAGAGACCCAGTACTTC. Its translation: CASSPDRVQETQYF. The entire variable domain, with the rest obtained from reference TRBV7-7 and TRBJ2-5, is as follows: GAGVSQSPRYKVTKRGQDVTLRCDPISSHATLYWYQQALGQGPEFLTYFNYEAQPDKSGLPSDRFSAERPEGSISTLTIQRTEQRDSAMYRCASSPDRVQETQYFGPGTRLLVL.